Listed below are T cell receptor beta chains from one sample, sequenced in a study of shared clonotypes between healthy human individuals. Repertoires were generated with immunoSEQ multiplex PCR, while TCRdb's copy carries only in-frame clones and drops some. The table shows roughly 500,000 clones, with 95% to 96% occurring only once. Sample: naive CD4+ T cells sorted from blood. These receptors came from a woman between 25 and 40 years old in good health. CDR3s include the opening cysteine and the closing phenylalanine or tryptophan. Each record gives: D gene, CDR3 length, V gene, J gene, CDR3 protein. A D gene is named only where the DNA matches it firmly.

D: NA; length: 14; V: TRBV5-1; J: NA; CDR3: CASSYGLGGNEQYF
D: NA; length: 14; V: TRBV18; J: TRBJ1-2; CDR3: CASSGGQSPEGYTF
D: TRBD2; length: 17; V: TRBV5-1; J: TRBJ2-3; CDR3: CASSPGLAGVVSDTQYF
D: TRBD2; length: 17; V: TRBV15; J: TRBJ2-1; CDR3: CATSRGRTSGTYNEQFF
D: NA; length: 15; V: TRBV28; J: TRBJ1-5; CDR3: CASSLAGVGNQPQHF
D: TRBD1; length: 15; V: TRBV19; J: TRBJ1-6; CDR3: CASRRQGLLGSPLHF
D: TRBD1; length: 15; V: TRBV5-1; J: TRBJ2-2; CDR3: CASSSTGGGTGELFF
D: TRBD2; length: 16; V: TRBV19; J: TRBJ2-1; CDR3: CASKTTSGHSYNEQFF
D: NA; length: 15; V: TRBV9; J: TRBJ1-3; CDR3: CASSPGSTSGNTIYF
D: NA; length: 13; V: TRBV11-2; J: TRBJ2-5; CDR3: CASSHRGQETQYF
D: NA; length: 16; V: TRBV27; J: TRBJ2-1; CDR3: CASSWAGINSYNEQFF
D: TRBD1; length: 14; V: TRBV7-2; J: TRBJ2-4; CDR3: CASSSRQGANIQYF
D: TRBD1; length: 15; V: TRBV2; J: TRBJ1-2; CDR3: CASSFLTGGRNGYTF
D: NA; length: 13; V: TRBV10-3; J: TRBJ1-3; CDR3: CAIRAGEGNTIYF
D: TRBD1; length: 16; V: TRBV6-5; J: TRBJ2-1; CDR3: CASSYAGQVLRDEQFF
D: NA; length: 14; V: TRBV10-1; J: TRBJ2-1; CDR3: CASSDVSSYNEQFF
D: TRBD2; length: 15; V: TRBV5-1; J: TRBJ2-3; CDR3: CASSLMAGGTDTQYF
D: NA; length: 13; V: TRBV7-3; J: TRBJ2-3; CDR3: CASSGTSTDTQYF
D: TRBD1; length: 15; V: TRBV6-5; J: TRBJ1-2; CDR3: CASSYGTGGSYGYTF
D: NA; length: 15; V: TRBV9; J: TRBJ1-5; CDR3: CASSASRYSNQPQHF
D: NA; length: 14; V: TRBV28; J: TRBJ1-5; CDR3: CASRRVDRLQPQHF
D: TRBD1; length: 14; V: TRBV5-4; J: TRBJ1-4; CDR3: CASSQDRGGEKLFF
D: NA; length: 19; V: TRBV28; J: TRBJ2-7; CDR3: CASSLSRSLVMLGAAEQYF
D: NA; length: 15; V: TRBV5-1; J: TRBJ2-4; CDR3: CASSLKGAAKNIQYF